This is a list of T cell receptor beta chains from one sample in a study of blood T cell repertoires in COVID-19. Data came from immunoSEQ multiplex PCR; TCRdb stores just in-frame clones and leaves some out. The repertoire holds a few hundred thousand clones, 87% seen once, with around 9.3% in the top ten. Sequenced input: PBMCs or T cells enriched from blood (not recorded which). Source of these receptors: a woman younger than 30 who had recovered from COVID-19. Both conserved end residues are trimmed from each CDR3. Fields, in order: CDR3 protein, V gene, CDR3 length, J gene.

CDR3aa: ASSPDPGQKNSPLH; v_gene: TRBV7-9; len: 14; j_gene: TRBJ1-6
CDR3aa: ASSSRGYGYT; v_gene: TRBV5-6; len: 10; j_gene: TRBJ1-2
CDR3aa: ASSESGTVNYNEQF; v_gene: TRBV25-1; len: 14; j_gene: TRBJ2-1
CDR3aa: ASSQDSGGAAETQY; v_gene: TRBV4-3; len: 14; j_gene: TRBJ2-5
CDR3aa: ASSFLRGGGELF; v_gene: TRBV28; len: 12; j_gene: TRBJ2-2
CDR3aa: ASSFGDSFANYGYT; v_gene: TRBV12-1; len: 14; j_gene: TRBJ1-2
CDR3aa: SASSRINYGYT; v_gene: TRBV20-1; len: 11; j_gene: TRBJ1-2
CDR3aa: SASRQGIDNEQF; v_gene: TRBV20-1; len: 12; j_gene: TRBJ2-1
CDR3aa: ASKADYNQETQY; v_gene: TRBV6-5; len: 12; j_gene: TRBJ2-5
CDR3aa: ASRFGTVDGYT; v_gene: TRBV5-1; len: 11; j_gene: TRBJ1-2
CDR3aa: AWSVPSSSGNTIY; v_gene: TRBV30; len: 13; j_gene: TRBJ1-3
CDR3aa: ASSYRGWDSKNIQY; v_gene: TRBV6-2/TRBV6-3; len: 14; j_gene: TRBJ2-4
CDR3aa: ASSPQGRVSEAF; v_gene: TRBV19; len: 12; j_gene: TRBJ1-1
CDR3aa: ASRATSGSRNEQF; v_gene: TRBV19; len: 13; j_gene: TRBJ2-1
CDR3aa: ASSFSGGDPYEQY; v_gene: TRBV28; len: 13; j_gene: TRBJ2-7
CDR3aa: ASSSSPGLSYNEQF; v_gene: TRBV6-2/TRBV6-3; len: 14; j_gene: TRBJ2-1
CDR3aa: ASSLWDTTSYGYT; v_gene: TRBV9; len: 13; j_gene: TRBJ1-2
CDR3aa: AISESNGNNEQF; v_gene: TRBV10-3; len: 12; j_gene: TRBJ2-1
CDR3aa: ASSADRDSPLH; v_gene: TRBV5-6; len: 11; j_gene: TRBJ1-6
CDR3aa: ASSLEAADPGNTIY; v_gene: TRBV4-3; len: 14; j_gene: TRBJ1-3
CDR3aa: ASSQGAAQY; v_gene: TRBV3-1/TRBV3-2; len: 9; j_gene: TRBJ2-5
CDR3aa: ASSQGLPGEQY; v_gene: TRBV4-2; len: 11; j_gene: TRBJ2-7
CDR3aa: ASSLDRGRDTGELF; v_gene: TRBV5-6; len: 14; j_gene: TRBJ2-2
CDR3aa: ASSQDGGSYSGANVLT; v_gene: TRBV4-3; len: 16; j_gene: TRBJ2-6
CDR3aa: ASSLGTSGRNEQF; v_gene: TRBV13; len: 13; j_gene: TRBJ2-1
CDR3aa: ASSLVPRFTGELF; v_gene: TRBV5-1; len: 13; j_gene: TRBJ2-2
CDR3aa: ASSRGQGYNSPLH; v_gene: TRBV19; len: 13; j_gene: TRBJ1-6
CDR3aa: ASGEPVTNEKLF; v_gene: TRBV2; len: 12; j_gene: TRBJ1-4
CDR3aa: ASSKTRGDGEKLF; v_gene: TRBV7-9; len: 13; j_gene: TRBJ1-4
CDR3aa: ASSEVIGQQVLNEKLF; v_gene: TRBV6-1; len: 16; j_gene: TRBJ1-4
CDR3aa: ASSPERASGFLWYEQY; v_gene: TRBV6-6; len: 16; j_gene: TRBJ2-7
CDR3aa: ASSLELGLQPSEQY; v_gene: TRBV5-1; len: 14; j_gene: TRBJ2-7
CDR3aa: ATPTQGMNTEAF; v_gene: TRBV25-1; len: 12; j_gene: TRBJ1-1
CDR3aa: ASSQDLIVMGYT; v_gene: TRBV3-1/TRBV3-2; len: 12; j_gene: TRBJ1-2
CDR3aa: ASSLDPPPRDEQY; v_gene: TRBV7-2; len: 13; j_gene: TRBJ2-7